The clone carrying this TCR beta chain was seen a single time. Clones were sequenced by immunoSEQ multiplex PCR, and TCRdb holds only the in-frame ones, with some missing. The data contain approximately 97,000 clones, 60% to 80% of them singletons. CDR3 length: 15 residues. Germline CDR1 reads SGHVS; CDR2 reads FQNEAQ. V dropped 5 bases and J dropped 4; count of bases not matched to a gene: 10. This sample is part of a study of blood T cell repertoires in COVID-19. For the study at large: Collection of acute and convalescent COVID-19 samples took place in the United States, Italy and Spain. T cells, B-cell-depleted T cells, or PBMCs provided the cDNA or gDNA that served as material.

Source material: peripheral blood. The source is a man aged 55 to 70 with active or convalescent COVID-19. This chain connects TRBV7-8 to TRBJ2-5; 7 nucleotides match TRBD1. The CDR3 loop is CASSQQGTRRETQYF. The CDR3 DNA is TGTGCCAGCAGCCAACAGGGGACGCGTAGAGAGACCCAGTACTTC.